The 27 T cell receptor beta chains in this list originate from one sample, sequenced in a study of control samples from healthy donors and cancer patients. Generated by immunoSEQ multiplex PCR, the TCRdb table keeps only in-frame clones and is missing some. This sample has a few hundred thousand clones; 75% to 95% occur once, and the top ten carry approximately 6.3%. Sequenced input: PBMCs. The receptors originated from a man in his forties or fifties with head and neck cancer.

V gene TRBV6-5 combines with J gene TRBJ2-1; the D gene is possibly TRBD2 (6 bases). CDR1 is MNHEY, CDR2 SVGAGI, per germline. The CDR3 spans 11 residues. With 7 bases removed from V and 14 bases from J, the gap between germline ends came to 15 bases. CDR3 in amino acids: CASTAGTSEFF. For the CDR3, the DNA is TGTGCCAGCACCGCGGGGACCTCCGAGTTCTTC.

To note about this clone: Mismatch with germline at one junction end may stem from a read error. The gene calls are TRBV5-8 and TRBJ2-2; D could derive from TRBD1 or TRBD2 (5 bases each). CDR3 size: 14 residues. Germline lookup yields CDR1 SGHTS and CDR2 YDEGEE. CDR3 coding DNA: TGCGCCAGCAGCTTGGTGAGGGGCACCGGGGAGCTGTTTTTT. It codes for CASSLVRGTGELFF. The variable domain in full, with the rest retrieved from reference TRBV5-8 and TRBJ2-2, is EAGVTQSPTHLIKTRGQQATLRCSPISGHTSVYWYQQALGLGLQFLLWYDEGEERNRGNFPPRFSGRQFPNYSSELNVNALELEDSALYLCASSLVRGTGELFFGEGSRLTVL.

CDR3 bases: TGCGCCAGCAGCTTTAACAGGGTAAACGAGCAGTACTTC. Protein: CASSFNRVNEQYF. The genes are TRBV5-1 and TRBJ2-7; the D gene is possibly TRBD1 (6 bases). Germline V CDR1 and CDR2: SGHRS, YFSETQ. The CDR3 contains 13 residues. Trimming shortened V by 2 bases and J by 5 bases, and 11 bases separated the two germline ends.

This chain connects TRBV30 to TRBJ1-1, with 8 bases aligning to TRBD1. The length of the CDR3 is 13 residues. The germline gives CDR1 GTSNPN, CDR2 SVGIG (reference sequence). The J segment lost 3 bases and the V segment lost 4 bases, leaving 4 bases of the junction unmatched. This CDR3 is CAWMTGVDTEAFF. In DNA form, the CDR3 reads TGTGCCTGGATGACAGGGGTGGACACTGAAGCTTTCTTT.

This chain connects TRBV6-5 to TRBJ2-3; TRBD2 matches at 8 bases. The CDR3 sequence is 14 residues long. Looked up from germline, CDR1 is MNHEY and CDR2 is SVGAGI. After removal of 8 bases from V and 3 bases from J, the junction contained 7 bases not matched to a gene. CDR3 region: CASSRTSITDTQYF. The DNA for the CDR3 is TGTGCCAGCTCGAGGACTAGCATTACAGATACGCAGTATTTT.

The chain combines TRBV12-5 with TRBJ1-4; D not certain. V lost 0 bases and J 4 bases, leaving 18 bases between the germline ends. The CDR3 spans 18 residues. Germline V gene data show CDR1 as LGHNT and CDR2 as FRNRAP. The CDR3 here is CASGLVSLGRYFNEKLFF. In DNA, the CDR3 is TGTGCTAGTGGTTTGGTCTCCTTGGGAAGGTACTTTAATGAAAAACTGTTTTTT. Full variable domain (missing parts from reference TRBV12-5 and TRBJ1-4): DARVTQTPRHKVTEMGQEVTMRCQPILGHNTVFWYRQTMMQGLELLAYFRNRAPLDDSGMPKDRFSAEMPDATLATLKIQPSEPRDSAVYFCASGLVSLGRYFNEKLFFGSGTQLSVL.

This chain joins TRBV3-1 (or the pseudogene TRBV3-2) and TRBJ1-5; D gene ambiguous. Germline V gives CDR1 LGHDT, CDR2 YNNKEL (reference sequence). V was clipped by 2 bases and J by 0 bases, with 14 bases between them. The CDR3 is 17 amino acids. CDR3 bases: TGTGCCAGCAGCCAATCGCGGGAATATTATAGCAATCAGCCCCAGCATTTT. Its protein product is CASSQSREYYSNQPQHF.

This clone was picked up a small number of times. The CDR3 here is CASSLPNRLAGAKNIQYF. The CDR3 DNA reads TGTGCCAGCAGCTTGCCAAATAGACTAGCGGGAGCCAAAAACATTCAGTACTTC. The chain couples TRBV7-9 to TRBJ2-4, with 10 nucleotides matching TRBD2. V trimming: 3 bases; J trimming: 0 bases; junction bases outside the gene matches: 8. The CDR3 runs 18 residues. The germline V gene encodes CDR1 SEHNR and CDR2 FQNEAQ (reference sequence).

This clone was found a few times. The V call is TRBV5-1, the J call TRBJ2-3, with 14 nucleotides matching TRBD2. Trimming at V came to 4 bases and at J to 4 bases, leaving 5 bases not matched to a gene. The V gene's germline CDR1 is SGHRS and CDR2 YFSETQ. This CDR3 has 16 residues. CDR3 loop: CASSPPTSGGADTQYF. CDR3 nucleotides: TGCGCCAGCAGCCCACCGACTAGCGGGGGGGCAGATACGCAGTATTTT.

The chain has TRBV6-2 or TRBV6-3 and TRBJ2-4; a possible D gene is TRBD2 (7 bases). Trimming pared 2 bases from V and 8 bases from J, leaving 19 bases between. Germline lookup yields CDR1 MNHEY and CDR2 SVGEGT. This CDR3 contains 16 residues. In DNA form, the CDR3 reads TGTGCCAGCAGTTACGCCCCTCGCGGGGGCCCGGACATTCAGTACTTC. Protein: CASSYAPRGGPDIQYF.

A word on this clone: The junction departs from the called germline gene at one end, perhaps through a read error. V is TRBV7-7 and J is TRBJ2-5; D is perhaps TRBD2 (6 bases). The CDR3 is 13 residues long. Germline values: CDR1 SSHAT, CDR2 FNYEAQ (reference sequence). The CDR3 DNA reads as TGTGCTAGCAGCTTACCAGGAGGGGAGACCCAGTACTTC. Amino acid sequence: CASSLPGGETQYF.

The chain carries TRBV5-1 and TRBJ1-4, with TRBD1 matching over 10 bases. The trim removed 4 bases at V and 8 bases at J, leaving 17 bases unmatched. Germline V lookup: CDR1 SGHRS, CDR2 YFSETQ. The CDR3 totals 18 residues. CDR3 coding DNA: TGCGCCAGCAGCCCCCCGGGACAGGGGTCTCCTGGTGAGGAAAAACTGTTTTTT. It is translated as CASSPPGQGSPGEEKLFF. Together with reference TRBV5-1 and TRBJ1-4, the CDR3 gives the full variable domain: KAGVTQTPRYLIKTRGQQVTLSCSPISGHRSVSWYQQTPGQGLQFLFEYFSETQRNKGNFPGRFSGRQFSNSRSEMNVSTLELGDSALYLCASSPPGQGSPGEEKLFFGSGTQLSVL.

This chain links TRBV7-9 with TRBJ2-7, with TRBD1 identical over 7 bases. The trim removed 4 bases at V and 9 bases at J, leaving 6 bases unmatched. The length of the CDR3 is 12 residues. CDR1 is SEHNR, CDR2 FQNEAQ, per germline (reference sequence). The CDR3 nucleotides read TGTGCCAGCAGCTCCGACAGGGCAAGGCAGTACTTC. It translates to CASSSDRARQYF. Drawing the rest from reference TRBV7-9 and TRBJ2-7, the complete variable domain is DTGVSQNPRHKITKRGQNVTFRCDPISEHNRLYWYRQTLGQGPEFLTYFQNEAQLEKSRLLSDRFSAERPKGSFSTLEIQRTEQGDSAMYLCASSSDRARQYFGPGTRLTVT.

On this clone: Distinct nucleotide sequences in the sample also encode this CDR3. The CDR3 DNA follows: TGTGCCAGCAGCCAAGGCGGTTGGAACACCATATATTTT. It encodes CASSQGGWNTIYF. The chain employs TRBV3-1 (or the pseudogene TRBV3-2) and TRBJ1-3, with unresolved D. Germline values: CDR1 LGHDT, CDR2 YNNKEL (reference sequence). V was cut by 1 base and J by 7 bases, with 8 bases left in between. CDR3 size: 13 residues.

V is TRBV11-2 and J is TRBJ1-3; D call uncertain. Germline V CDR1 and CDR2: SGHAT, FQNNGV. The CDR3 is made up of 16 amino acids. V lost 0 bases to trimming and J lost 3 bases, with 12 bases between them. The CDR3: CASSLEINPDGNTIYF. The CDR3 nucleotides are TGTGCCAGCAGCTTAGAAATAAACCCAGATGGAAACACCATATATTTT.

The chain recombines TRBV6-5 with TRBJ2-7; TRBD1 is a possible D gene (7 bases). The germline CDR1 and CDR2 sequences are MNHEY and SVGAGI. The V and J ends lost 6 bases and 5 bases respectively, with 14 bases between them. The CDR3 runs 13 residues. CDR3 amino acids: CASRTWRGHEQYF. CDR3 nucleotides: TGTGCCAGCAGGACTTGGAGGGGGCACGAGCAGTACTTC.

The chain links TRBV5-1 to TRBJ2-7; tentatively, D is TRBD1 (6 bases). The CDR3 length is 13 residues. The germline gives CDR1 SGHRS, CDR2 YFSETQ. Trimming took 6 bases from V and 6 from J, leaving 16 bases between them. CDR3 protein: CASTNTQGTEQYF. CDR3 nucleotides: TGCGCCAGCACCAATACACAGGGTACCGAGCAGTACTTC.

This clone was counted a single time. The chain carries TRBV18 and TRBJ1-5; tentatively, D is TRBD1 (5 bases). Germline-derived CDR1 and CDR2 are KGHSH and LQKENI. This CDR3 region has 12 residues. Deletions cut 3 bases from V and 10 bases from J, with 10 bases between. This CDR3 reads CASSPGDLPQHF. CDR3 nucleotides: TGTGCCAGCTCACCGGGGGACCTCCCCCAGCATTTT. Based on the CDR3 plus reference TRBV18 and TRBJ1-5, the full variable domain is NAGVMQNPRHLVRRRGQEARLRCSPMKGHSHVYWYRQLPEEGLKFMVYLQKENIIDESGMPKERFSAEFPKEGPSILRIQQVVRGDSAAYFCASSPGDLPQHFGDGTRLSIL.

The chain recombines TRBV6-2 or TRBV6-3 with TRBJ1-1, with D perhaps matching TRBD1 (6 bases). This CDR3 has 15 amino acids. Germline CDR1 reads MNHEY; CDR2 reads SVGEGT. The V end lost 5 bases, the J end lost 4 bases, and 17 bases lay between the germline ends. The CDR3 DNA reads TGTGCCAGCAGTCTTATCGACAGGTTCCCCACTGAAGCTTTCTTT. This sequence encodes CASSLIDRFPTEAFF.

The rearrangement uses TRBV4-2 and TRBJ2-7, with D perhaps given as TRBD1 or TRBD2 (5 bases each). The ends were cut back, 1 base at V and 3 bases at J, with 10 bases in the middle. The CDR3 extends over 14 amino acids. Germline CDR1 is LGHNA and CDR2 is YNFKEQ. CDR3 coding DNA: TGTGCCAGCAGCCAAGCGGGACCGAACTACGAGCAGTACTTC. Its translation is CASSQAGPNYEQYF.

This chain uses TRBV7-8 with TRBJ2-2, with D tentatively TRBD1 (5 bases). The CDR3 runs to 15 residues. The V end lost 3 bases, the J end lost 4 bases, and 12 bases lay between the germline ends. Germline CDR1 is SGHVS and CDR2 is FQNEAQ. This CDR3 reads CASSFQGSSTGELFF. In DNA form, the CDR3 reads TGTGCCAGCAGCTTTCAGGGTTCGAGCACCGGGGAGCTGTTTTTT. The full variable domain, its missing parts supplied by reference TRBV7-8 and TRBJ2-2, is GAGVSQSPRYKVAKRGQDVALRCDPISGHVSLFWYQQALGQGPEFLTYFQNEAQLDKSGLPSDRFFAERPEGSVSTLKIQRTQQEDSAVYLCASSFQGSSTGELFFGEGSRLTVL.

The V gene is TRBV5-1, the J gene TRBJ2-3; D possibly corresponds to TRBD1 (5 bases). CDR1 and CDR2 from the germline V gene are SGHRS and YFSETQ. The ends were cut back, 8 bases at V and 0 bases at J, with 13 bases in the middle. This CDR3 spans 14 amino acids. CDR3: CASLDRSSTDTQYF. The CDR3, as DNA: TGCGCCAGTCTCGACAGATCTAGCACAGATACGCAGTATTTT.

The chain joins TRBV4-2 to TRBJ1-1, with a possible D match to TRBD1 (5 bases). The CDR3 is made up of 15 amino acids. V lost 4 bases to trimming and J lost 0 bases, with 12 bases between them. Germline assignment: CDR1 LGHNA and CDR2 YNFKEQ. The CDR3: CASSPPGGVNTEAFF. CDR3 coding DNA: TGTGCCAGCAGCCCCCCGGGAGGGGTGAACACTGAAGCTTTCTTT.

This chain links TRBV7-2 with TRBJ2-5, with D perhaps matching TRBD1 (6 bases). The CDR3 consists of 13 residues. CDR1 and CDR2 from the germline V gene are SGHTA and FQGNSA. Trimming removed 3 bases from V and 4 bases from J, with 9 bases in between. The CDR3 sequence is CASSFRGPETQYF. CDR3 bases: TGTGCCAGCAGCTTCAGGGGCCCAGAGACCCAGTACTTC.

This clone occurred once. The chain uses TRBV11-2 and TRBJ2-7; either TRBD1 or TRBD2 may fit D (7 bases each). This CDR3 is 17 amino acids long. Trimming removed 1 base from V and 3 bases from J, with 19 bases in between. Per germline, CDR1 SGHAT and CDR2 FQNNGV. In nucleotides, the CDR3 is TGTGCCAGCAGCTTAGGGAGGGGGGGCAGGGGGAGCTACGAGCAGTACTTC. Encoded protein: CASSLGRGGRGSYEQYF.

The chain combines TRBV19 with TRBJ1-1; D might be TRBD1 (6 bases). Trimming pared 6 bases from V and 1 base from J, leaving 21 bases between. The CDR3 totals 17 residues. Germline V lookup: CDR1 LNHDA, CDR2 SQIVND (reference sequence). The CDR3 region has the DNA TGTGCCAGTAGCCCCCGCGGGGGGGGCAGGTGGAACACTGAAGCTTTCTTT. The encoded protein is CASSPRGGGRWNTEAFF.

CDR3 in DNA: TGTGCCAGCAGTTCGGGGGGACACCAGTTGGAGCAGTACTTC. Its translation is CASSSGGHQLEQYF. The chain joins TRBV28 to TRBJ2-7; a possible D gene is TRBD2 (7 bases). The V gene lost 4 bases and the J gene lost 7 bases, with 17 bases spanning the gap. Germline CDR1 is MDHEN and CDR2 is SYDVKM. This CDR3 has 14 amino acids.